The 7 T cell receptor beta chains in this list originate from one sample, sequenced in a study of T cells after yellow fever vaccination. Each CDR3 protein gets one entry after TCRdb re-called the 5' RACE reads with MiXCR. In the table there are roughly 330,000 distinct CDR3 sequences, approximately 4% of which are singletons. The specimen comprised PBMCs, sampled 5 days after the yellow fever booster vaccination. These receptors were taken from a young man who received the YFV17D yellow fever vaccine.

This clonotype was observed many times. The chain links TRBV7-9 to TRBJ2-3; a possible D gene is TRBD1 (5 bases). V lost 3 bases and J lost 0, with 7 bases in between. The CDR3 has 14 residues. Germline V CDR1 and CDR2: SEHNR, FQNEAQ (reference sequence). For the CDR3, the DNA is TGTGCCAGCAGCTTCCCAGGGAGCACAGATACGCAGTATTTT. Translated, it gives CASSFPGSTDTQYF.

The rearrangement links TRBV2 to TRBJ2-5; D gene unclear. CDR1 and CDR2 from the germline V gene are SNHLY and FYNNEI. CDR3 length equals 12 residues. The germline V and J ends were trimmed by 6 bases and 5 bases, with 10 bases remaining between them. This chain's CDR3 is CASRGDGETQYF. The CDR3 DNA sequence: TGTGCCAGCAGAGGCGATGGGGAGACCCAGTACTTC. Variable domain in full (rest from reference TRBV2 and TRBJ2-5): EPEVTQTPSHQVTQMGQEVILRCVPISNHLYFYWYRQILGQKVEFLVSFYNNEISEKSEIFDDQFSVERPDGSNFTLKIRSTKLEDSAMYFCASRGDGETQYFGPGTRLLVL.

This sequence joins TRBV3-1 and TRBJ1-5; 8 positions match TRBD1. Germline V gene data show CDR1 as LGHDT and CDR2 as YNNKEL (reference sequence). Trimming took 2 bases from V and 3 from J; bases not matched to a gene: 6. CDR3 size: 16 residues. In nucleotides, the CDR3 is TGTGCCAGCAGCCAAAGCAGGGGGCGAAACAATCAGCCCCAGCATTTT. It specifies CASSQSRGRNNQPQHF.

This clonotype has more than one count but fewer than ten. The J gene is TRBJ1-5, the V gene TRBV3-1; 7 bases fit TRBD1. V lost 1 base to trimming and J lost 2 bases; unmatched junction nucleotides: 11. CDR3 length: 18 residues. CDR1 LGHDT and CDR2 YNNKEL come from the germline V gene (reference sequence). CDR3 region: CASSQVPIGGRGNQPQHF. As DNA, the CDR3 is TGTGCCAGCAGCCAAGTGCCGATAGGGGGCCGGGGCAATCAGCCCCAGCATTTT.

This clonotype was recorded many times. This chain uses TRBV4-3 with TRBJ2-1; 12 bases agree with TRBD1. The CDR3 length is 16 residues. Trimming at V came to 1 base and at J to 7 bases, leaving 5 bases not matched to a gene. Per the germline V gene, CDR1 is LGHNA and CDR2 is YSLEER. CDR3 sequence: CASSQGPGQGANEQFF. The CDR3 DNA sequence: TGCGCCAGCAGCCAAGGGCCGGGACAGGGGGCGAATGAGCAGTTCTTC.

The V and J genes are TRBV4-1 and TRBJ1-4; D remains ambiguous. The CDR3 contains 14 residues. Germline values: CDR1 MGHRA, CDR2 YSYEKL. Trimming removed 2 bases at V and 0 bases at J, with 4 bases between. The CDR3 coding sequence is TGCGCCAGCAGCCAACAGGCAACTAATGAAAAACTGTTTTTT. This encodes CASSQQATNEKLFF.

This clonotype was counted ten times or more. V is TRBV14 and J is TRBJ2-7; D gene ambiguous. V lost 1 base, J lost 2 bases, and 6 bases lay in between. This CDR3 is built from 13 residues. Per germline, CDR1 SGHDN and CDR2 FVKESK. CDR3 nucleotide sequence: TGTGCCAGCAGCCAAGTTGCGGCCTACGAGCAGTACTTC. Protein sequence: CASSQVAAYEQYF.